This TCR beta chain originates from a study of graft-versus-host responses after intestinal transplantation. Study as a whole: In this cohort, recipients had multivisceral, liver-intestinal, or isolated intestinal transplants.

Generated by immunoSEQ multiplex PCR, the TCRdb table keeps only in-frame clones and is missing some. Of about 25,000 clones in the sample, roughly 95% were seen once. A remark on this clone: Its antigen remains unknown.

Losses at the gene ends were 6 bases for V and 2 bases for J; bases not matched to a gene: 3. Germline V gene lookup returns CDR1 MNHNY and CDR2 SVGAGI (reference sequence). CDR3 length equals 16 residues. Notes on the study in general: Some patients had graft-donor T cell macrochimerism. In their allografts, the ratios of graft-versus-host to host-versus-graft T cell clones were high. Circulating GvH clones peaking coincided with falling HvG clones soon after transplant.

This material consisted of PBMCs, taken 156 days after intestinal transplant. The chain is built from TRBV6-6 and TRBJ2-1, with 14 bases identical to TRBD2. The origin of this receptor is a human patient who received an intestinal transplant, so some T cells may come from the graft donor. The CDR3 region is CASSRGLAGAYNEQFF. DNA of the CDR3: TGTGCCAGCAGCAGGGGACTAGCGGGAGCCTACAATGAGCAGTTCTTC.